The clone carrying this T cell receptor beta chain was counted many times. Antigen: not known. Arm-PCR with iRepertoire HTBI primers amplified the CDR3 regions for these TCR beta libraries. MiXCR was run by TCRdb on the multiplex PCR reads, yielding one entry per CDR3 protein. Found here are about 320,000 distinct CDR3 sequences, 18% of them singletons; the top ten hold more than 30%. This sample is drawn from a study of regulatory T cells in long-lasting Graves disease. Turning to the study itself: Duration of antithyroid drug therapy among newly diagnosed Graves' patients was under 3 months. The study, taken as a whole, reports: Under persistent disease, TRBV28, TRBJ1-2 and TRBJ2-5 were used preferentially.

CDR1 and CDR2 from the germline V gene are SGHNT and YYREEE (reference sequence). The ends were cut back, 7 bases at V and 1 base at J, with 20 bases in the middle. The CDR3 has 16 residues. Time point reported: newly diagnosed GD, antithyroid drugs for less than 3 months. PBMC RNA served as the TCR library source. This clonotype was sampled from a female donor with Graves disease. The material was peripheral blood mononuclear cells (PBMCs), obtained at new diagnosis, from a patient treated with antithyroid drugs. V gene TRBV5-4 combines with J gene TRBJ1-1; D perhaps matches TRBD1 (6 bases). In DNA, the CDR3 is TGTGCCAGCCAAGAGGGCAGGGGAGGTTGGAACACTGAAGCTTTCTTT. Translated, it gives CASQEGRGGWNTEAFF.